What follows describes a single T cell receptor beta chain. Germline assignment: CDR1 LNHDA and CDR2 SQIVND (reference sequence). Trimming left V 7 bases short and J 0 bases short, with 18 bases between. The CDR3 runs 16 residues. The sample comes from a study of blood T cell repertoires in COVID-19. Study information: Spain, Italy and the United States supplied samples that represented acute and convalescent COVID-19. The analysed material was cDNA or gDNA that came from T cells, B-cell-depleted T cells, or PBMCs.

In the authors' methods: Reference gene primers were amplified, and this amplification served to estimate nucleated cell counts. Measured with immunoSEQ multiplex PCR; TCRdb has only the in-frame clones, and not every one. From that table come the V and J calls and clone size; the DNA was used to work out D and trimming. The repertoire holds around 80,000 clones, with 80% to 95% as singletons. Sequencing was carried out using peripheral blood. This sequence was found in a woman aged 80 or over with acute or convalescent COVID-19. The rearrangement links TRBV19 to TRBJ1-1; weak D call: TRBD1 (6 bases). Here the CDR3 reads CASIAMGAAMNTEAFF. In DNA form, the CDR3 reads TGTGCCAGTATAGCGATGGGGGCAGCTATGAACACTGAAGCTTTCTTT.